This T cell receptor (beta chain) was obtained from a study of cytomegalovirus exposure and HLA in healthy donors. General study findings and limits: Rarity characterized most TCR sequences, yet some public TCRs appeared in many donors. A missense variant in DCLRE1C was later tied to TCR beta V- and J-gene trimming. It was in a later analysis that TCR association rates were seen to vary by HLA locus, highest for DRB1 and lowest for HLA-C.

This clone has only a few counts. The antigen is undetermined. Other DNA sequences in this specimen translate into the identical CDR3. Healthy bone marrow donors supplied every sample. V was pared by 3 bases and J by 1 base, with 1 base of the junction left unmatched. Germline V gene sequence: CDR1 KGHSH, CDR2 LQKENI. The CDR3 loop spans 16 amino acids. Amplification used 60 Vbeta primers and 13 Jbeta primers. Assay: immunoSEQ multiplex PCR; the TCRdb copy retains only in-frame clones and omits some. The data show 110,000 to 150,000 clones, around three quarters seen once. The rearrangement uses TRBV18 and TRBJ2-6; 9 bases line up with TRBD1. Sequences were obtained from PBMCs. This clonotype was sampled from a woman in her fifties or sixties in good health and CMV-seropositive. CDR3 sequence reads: CASSPGTGSGANVLTF. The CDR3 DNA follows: TGTGCCAGCTCACCCGGGACAGGGTCTGGGGCCAACGTCCTGACTTTC.